The next 28 T cell receptor beta chains were all read from a single sample in a study of T cells after yellow fever vaccination. TCRdb fed the 5' RACE reads into MiXCR, producing one record per CDR3 protein. The data contain more than 90,000 distinct CDR3 sequences, about 7% of them seen just once; the ten biggest clones take up approximately 2.7%. Sequenced material: CD4+ T cells sorted from PBMCs, taken about 49 days after the first yellow fever vaccination. These receptor sequences come from a man younger than 35 who received the YFV17D yellow fever vaccine.

The chain has TRBV5-1 and TRBJ1-1, with no clear D. With 0 bases removed from V and 6 bases from J, the gap between germline ends came to 12 bases. Germline V gene lookup returns CDR1 SGHRS and CDR2 YFSETQ. CDR3 length equals 14 residues. Here the CDR3 reads CASSLGPGLAEAFF. CDR3 DNA sequence: TGCGCCAGCAGCTTGGGACCGGGATTGGCTGAAGCTTTCTTT.

This clonotype has ten or more counts. The chain employs TRBV15 and TRBJ2-5; TRBD2 matches 14 bases. CDR1 LNHNV and CDR2 YYDKDF come from the germline V gene (reference sequence). The junction had 5 bases not matched to a gene; V was cut back by 1 base and J by 4 bases. This CDR3 spans 17 amino acids. The CDR3 is CATSRGGLAGGGETQYF. Here the CDR3 DNA reads TGTGCCACCAGCAGAGGCGGACTAGCGGGGGGTGGAGAGACCCAGTACTTC. The full variable domain, with the rest looked up from reference TRBV15 and TRBJ2-5, is DAMVIQNPRYQVTQFGKPVTLSCSQTLNHNVMYWYQQKSSQAPKLLFHYYDKDFNNEADTPDNFQSRRPNTSFCFLDIRSPGLGDTAMYLCATSRGGLAGGGETQYFGPGTRLLVL.

This rearrangement joins TRBV27 to TRBJ1-1; a possible D gene is TRBD1 (6 bases). Trimming took 2 bases from V and 0 from J, leaving 16 bases between them. The CDR3 loop spans 17 amino acids. Germline V gene lookup returns CDR1 MNHEY and CDR2 SMNVEV (reference sequence). The CDR3 bases are TGTGCCAGCAGTTTAAAACAGGGCTTCGAGTTGAACACTGAAGCTTTCTTT. It encodes CASSLKQGFELNTEAFF.

This clonotype was seen ten or more times. The chain uses TRBV5-1 and TRBJ1-2; 8 bases are a match to TRBD1. V dropped 2 bases and J dropped 6; count of bases not matched to a gene: 3. CDR3 length: 13 amino acids. Germline loops: CDR1 SGHRS, CDR2 YFSETQ. The CDR3 reads CASSFPTGDGYTF. In nucleotides, the CDR3 is TGCGCCAGCAGCTTTCCGACAGGGGATGGCTACACCTTC.

This clonotype came up many times. This chain links TRBV25-1 with TRBJ1-6; 9 bases agree with TRBD1. Losses at the gene ends were 5 bases for V and 10 bases for J; bases not matched to a gene: 6. The CDR3 covers 14 residues. The germline V gene has CDR1 MGHDK and CDR2 SYGVNS. For the CDR3, the DNA is TGTGCCAGCAGTAGGACAGGGGATGTATCACCCCTCCACTTT. It codes for CASSRTGDVSPLHF.

This clonotype was seen repeatedly, ten times or more. This chain connects TRBV5-6 to TRBJ2-3; no definite D call. Germline CDR1 SGHDT, CDR2 YYEEEE. Trimming took off 2 bases at V and 0 bases at J, with 4 bases between the two ends. The CDR3 covers 13 residues. The CDR3 DNA reads TGTGCCAGCAGCTTTTCGAGCACAGATACGCAGTATTTT. Amino acids: CASSFSSTDTQYF.

The sample holds many counts of this clonotype. This chain joins TRBV7-2 and TRBJ2-5, with 8 bases identical to TRBD2. The CDR3 is 15 residues long. V was clipped by 2 bases and J by 7 bases; unmatched bases: 9. In germline, CDR1 is SGHTA, CDR2 FQGNSA. The CDR3: CASSLIHSGEATQYF. The CDR3 coding sequence is TGTGCCAGCAGCTTAATACATAGCGGGGAAGCGACCCAGTACTTC. Supplemented by reference TRBV7-2 and TRBJ2-5, the full variable domain reads GAGVSQSPSNKVTEKGKDVELRCDPISGHTALYWYRQSLGQGLEFLIYFQGNSAPDKSGLPSDRFSAERTGGSVSTLTIQRTQQEDSAVYLCASSLIHSGEATQYFGPGTRLLVL.

This clonotype was counted between two and nine times. The chain uses TRBV3-1 and TRBJ2-7; D is unclear. Germline CDR1 is LGHDT and CDR2 is YNNKEL (reference sequence). This CDR3 contains 19 residues. Deletions cut 11 bases from V and 0 bases from J, with 32 bases between. The CDR3 region has the DNA TGTGCCTTCAGTATACCCCGGGCCTACAAATCGCTAAGCTCCTACGAGCAGTACTTC. Translation: CAFSIPRAYKSLSSYEQYF.

This clonotype was observed at least ten times. This chain connects TRBV12-3 or TRBV12-4 to TRBJ1-3; D is undetermined. The CDR3 consists of 15 residues. V was cut by 7 bases and J by 3 bases, with 16 bases left in between. The CDR3 coding sequence is TGTGCCAGCACCCTCCGGATGGGGAGTGGAAACACCATATATTTT. Its translation is CASTLRMGSGNTIYF.

This clonotype appeared a few times. The rearrangement uses TRBV11-2 and TRBJ1-1; the match to TRBD1 covers 9 bases. Looked up from germline, CDR1 is SGHAT and CDR2 is FQNNGV. The CDR3 runs to 17 residues. J lost 0 bases, V lost 5 bases, and 10 bases had no gene match. The CDR3 protein is CASSQWDRVAMNTEAFF. CDR3 bases: TGTGCCAGCAGCCAATGGGACAGGGTCGCGATGAACACTGAAGCTTTCTTT.

This clonotype was seen many times. The J gene is TRBJ2-7, the V gene TRBV5-1; D ambiguous. Germline loops: CDR1 SGHRS, CDR2 YFSETQ. The CDR3 spans 11 residues. V dropped 0 bases and J dropped 7 bases, with 5 bases sitting between them. The CDR3 region has the DNA TGCGCCAGCAGCTTGGCACGGGAGCAGTACTTC. It encodes CASSLAREQYF.

This clonotype was observed a few times. V gene TRBV3-1 combines with J gene TRBJ2-7; the match to TRBD1 covers 7 bases. V lost 1 base to trimming and J lost 2 bases; unmatched junction nucleotides: 5. Looked up from germline, CDR1 is LGHDT and CDR2 is YNNKEL (reference sequence). CDR3 length: 15 residues. CDR3 nucleotide sequence: TGTGCCAGCAGCCAAGGTTTACAGGGGACCTACGAGCAGTACGTC. Its translation: CASSQGLQGTYEQYV.

Many counts were recorded for this clonotype. Written as DNA, the CDR3 is TGCGCCAGCAGCTTGGATATTAGCGGGGGGGCAACAGATACGCAGTATTTT. It translates to CASSLDISGGATDTQYF. The chain uses TRBV5-1 and TRBJ2-3, with 11 bases identical to TRBD2. The V gene end was trimmed by 0 bases and the J gene end by 3 bases; junction bases not matched to a gene: 6. Germline CDR1 is SGHRS and CDR2 is YFSETQ. CDR3 length: 17 amino acids.

This clonotype has at least ten counts. J is TRBJ1-5 and V is TRBV28, with TRBD1 as a possible D gene (5 bases). The CDR3 is made up of 15 amino acids. The V end lost 4 bases, the J end lost 4 bases, and 14 bases lay between the germline ends. Per germline, CDR1 MDHEN and CDR2 SYDVKM. The CDR3 sequence is CASSSADRINQPQHF. The CDR3 coding sequence is TGTGCCAGCAGTTCGGCAGACAGAATTAATCAGCCCCAGCATTTT.

This clonotype has a count of ten or more. The chain combines TRBV5-1 with TRBJ2-7, with 13 bases lining up with TRBD2. Losses at the gene ends were 4 bases for V and 2 bases for J; bases not matched to a gene: 6. Germline V gene data show CDR1 as SGHRS and CDR2 as YFSETQ. The CDR3 covers 16 residues. The CDR3: CASSPLTSGGAYEQYF. Here the CDR3 DNA reads TGCGCCAGCAGCCCCCTTACTAGCGGGGGGGCCTACGAGCAGTACTTC.

This clonotype was counted ten times or more. The chain uses TRBV5-4 and TRBJ2-6, with 7 bases lining up with TRBD1. This CDR3 is 19 amino acids long. From germline, CDR1 is SGHNT and CDR2 YYREEE (reference sequence). The trim removed 3 bases at V and 4 bases at J, leaving 16 bases unmatched. CDR3 region: CASSSARTGSVSGANVLTF. The CDR3 nucleotides read TGTGCCAGCAGCTCGGCCAGGACAGGCAGCGTTTCCGGGGCCAACGTCCTGACTTTC.

This clonotype appeared a single time. This clone may be a read error of a much larger clone one base away. The chain combines TRBV7-8 with TRBJ2-3, with D perhaps matching TRBD1 (6 bases). CDR1 SGHVS and CDR2 FQNEAQ come from the germline V gene. The CDR3 consists of 15 residues. The CDR3 nucleotides are TGTGTCAGCAGCTTCCGGGACACCAGCACAGATACGCAGTATTTT. Its translation: CVSSFRDTSTDTQYF.

This clonotype was seen ten or more times. The chain joins TRBV7-9 to TRBJ1-2; D remains ambiguous. Germline V lookup: CDR1 SEHNR, CDR2 FQNEAQ (reference sequence). The CDR3 sequence is 13 residues long. Trimming shortened V by 3 bases and J by 4 bases, and 9 bases separated the two germline ends. Written as DNA, the CDR3 is TGTGCCAGCAGCTTCGATCAGATCTATGGCTACACCTTC. It is translated as CASSFDQIYGYTF.

This clonotype was detected ten times or more. The CDR3 DNA follows: TGCGCCAGCAGCTTGCAACCTTCGAACACCGGGGAGCTGTTTTTT. Translating gives CASSLQPSNTGELFF. The chain carries TRBV5-1 and TRBJ2-2; no reliable D call. Trimming removed 1 base at V and 0 bases at J, with 7 bases between. This CDR3 has 15 residues. From germline, CDR1 is SGHRS and CDR2 YFSETQ.

This clonotype was seen repeatedly, ten times or more. V usage is TRBV4-3 and J usage is TRBJ2-1; TRBD1 might be the D (7 bases). Trimming pared 7 bases from V and 2 bases from J, leaving 15 bases between. The CDR3 is made up of 15 amino acids. Germline assignment: CDR1 LGHNA and CDR2 YSLEER. The CDR3 nucleotides are TGCGCCAGCATGGGGGTCAGGGGGGCCTACAATGAGCAGTTCTTC. It translates to CASMGVRGAYNEQFF.

This clonotype has more than one count but fewer than ten. The chain uses TRBV5-1 and TRBJ1-2, with D maybe TRBD1 (5 bases). The CDR3 has 14 residues. The V end was cut by 8 bases, the J end by 5 bases, with 19 bases between. In germline, CDR1 is SGHRS, CDR2 YFSETQ. The CDR3 DNA follows: TGCGCCAGTACCGGGACCGTCTCGTCGTATGGCTACACCTTC. It translates to CASTGTVSSYGYTF.

This clonotype occurred many times. The chain links TRBV19 to TRBJ2-3; a weak D match, TRBD2 (5 bases). This CDR3 is 17 amino acids long. Germline V gene lookup returns CDR1 LNHDA and CDR2 SQIVND (reference sequence). V lost 3 bases, J lost 0 bases, and 16 bases lay in between. CDR3 protein: CASSIGRMRTSTDTQYF. The CDR3 DNA is TGTGCCAGTAGTATTGGGCGGATGAGGACTAGCACAGATACGCAGTATTTT.

This clonotype was recorded a few times. The V call is TRBV4-1, the J call TRBJ2-1; 9 bases map to TRBD2. This CDR3 is built from 16 residues. V shed 9 bases, J shed 5 bases, and the junction held 14 bases outside the gene matches. CDR1 MGHRA and CDR2 YSYEKL come from the germline V gene. The DNA for the CDR3 is TGCGCCAGTATGTGGGCTAGCGGGGCCGGGAACAATGAGCAGTTCTTC. Its translation: CASMWASGAGNNEQFF.

The chain joins TRBV30 to TRBJ2-1; the D call may be TRBD1 or TRBD2 (6 bases each). Trimming stripped 0 bases from V and 15 bases from J, with 15 bases between. The V gene's germline CDR1 is GTSNPN and CDR2 SVGIG (reference sequence). The CDR3 runs to 12 residues. The chain's CDR3 is CAWSVPGAPRFF. As DNA, the CDR3 is TGTGCCTGGAGTGTACCGGGGGCCCCCAGGTTCTTC.

This clonotype was seen at least ten times. This rearrangement joins TRBV7-3 to TRBJ2-2; 13 positions agree with TRBD2. CDR3 size: 16 residues. Germline lookup yields CDR1 SGHTA and CDR2 FQGTGA. With 3 bases clipped from V and 6 bases from J, the junction kept 4 bases outside the gene matches. CDR3 nucleotide sequence: TGTGCCAGCAGCTTCACTAGCGGGGGGGCCGCCGGGGAGCTGTTTTTT. It codes for CASSFTSGGAAGELFF. Looking up the rest from reference TRBV7-3 and TRBJ2-2 gives the full variable domain: GAGVSQTPSNKVTEKGKYVELRCDPISGHTALYWYRQSLGQGPEFLIYFQGTGAADDSGLPNDRFFAVRPEGSVSTLKIQRTERGDSAVYLCASSFTSGGAAGELFFGEGSRLTVL.

In its sample, this clonotype was seen many times. The rearrangement links TRBV24-1 to TRBJ2-1; D gene unclear. Germline-derived CDR1 and CDR2 are KGHDR and SFDVKD. The CDR3 contains 11 residues. Trimming took off 10 bases at V and 0 bases at J, with 3 bases between the two ends. The CDR3 loop is CATGSYNEQFF. The CDR3 DNA reads as TGTGCCACTGGCTCCTACAATGAGCAGTTCTTC.

This clonotype was counted a few times. The chain has TRBV9 and TRBJ2-5, with D perhaps matching TRBD1 (5 bases). V dropped 0 bases and J dropped 1 base, with 13 bases sitting between them. The CDR3 runs to 16 residues. The germline CDR1 and CDR2 sequences are SGDLS and YYNGEE. DNA of the CDR3: TGTGCCAGCAGCGTAGCTTCCCAGGGCGGCCAAGAGACCCAGTACTTC. Amino acids: CASSVASQGGQETQYF.

This clonotype was seen repeatedly, ten times or more. The rearrangement links TRBV20-1 to TRBJ1-2; no firm D call. V was clipped by 3 bases and J by 3 bases, with 17 bases between them. Germline lookup yields CDR1 DFQATT and CDR2 SNEGSKA (reference sequence). The CDR3 covers 15 residues. The CDR3 here is CSASPGTSKDYGYTF. CDR3 DNA: TGCAGTGCTAGTCCTGGTACATCTAAGGACTATGGCTACACCTTC.